The subject of this entry is one TCR beta chain. The clone's antigen remains unknown. Qualities for individual bases were not recorded, and no much larger clone is one base off. The data derive from a study of blood T cell repertoires in COVID-19 (dated by TCRdb to 2019 to 2021). In terms of the full investigation: Samples covering the acute and convalescent phases of COVID-19 were provided by collaborators in the United States, Italy and Spain. The samples were drawn from two sources: the first 160 participants of the ongoing ImmuneRACE study, and 950 to 1,500 subjects contributed by 6 global collaborators. Deeply sampled blood TCRbeta repertoires from subjects exposed to, actively infected with, or recovered from COVID-19 were included in the dataset. The repertoires were made available in a free public database intended to serve as a resource for research on the immune response to SARS-CoV-2. Where available, HLA class I and class II types were obtained from metadata supplied by the sample provider rather than from assay-based typing. The prospective study material was composed of cDNA or gDNA derived from T cells, B-cell-depleted T cells, or PBMCs. Sample metadata almost always included a de-identified subject ID, COVID-19 status, age in years and sex.

For CDR1 and CDR2, the germline V gene lists SGHVS and FNYEAQ. V loses 5 bases of germline sequence and J loses 1 base, and the interval between the two ends is 14 bases. Measured from the cysteine to the phenylalanine, the CDR3 is 16 residues long. The retained sequence is limited to the CDR3, 48 bases, with the frame set at the first base. Broad study findings and their caveats: How much clinical and demographic metadata was included differed by source and by participant, and the metadata was provided uncurated.

Participants in the prospective study were aged about 18 to 95 years, lived in 20 to 25 United States geographic areas, and enrolled through a virtual design. In the prospective study, cohorts were assigned on the basis of participant-reported clinical history obtained from a screening survey and a study questionnaire. ImmuneRACE Cohort 3 recovered participants were defined by two consecutive negative NP/OP PCR tests, healthcare professional clearance, or symptom resolution. Mobile phlebotomists in the prospective study collected whole blood, serum and a nasopharyngeal or oropharyngeal swab from every participant. Participants in the prospective study had the option to provide additional blood draws and questionnaires over a roughly 2-month period. Prospective study blood samples were shipped either frozen or at room temperature before DNA extraction. TCRbeta CDR3 regions were amplified from genomic DNA by means of the immunoSEQ Assay, a bias-controlled multiplex PCR. The original methods were these. The number of nucleated cells in each sample was estimated from the amplification of reference gene primers within the assay. Sequence reads were collapsed and filtered to measure the absolute abundance of every unique TCRbeta CDR3 rearrangement. Productive Simpson clonality was computed per sample as the square root of Simpson's diversity index over productive rearrangements. Not all clones reach the TCRdb copy of this immuneACCESS table, which keeps in-frame sequences only. Checked studies attribute under half of the gap to unresolved V genes and leave the rest unexplained. V and J calls and clone size are as listed in that table; D and trimming were resolved from the DNA. Here the sample has 300,000 to 400,000 clones; around 90% occur a single time. Jointly, the top ten make up about 5% of the sample.

The chain couples TRBV7-6 to TRBJ2-2; D gene: possibly TRBD2, on 6 matching bases. Specimen: PBMCs or T cells enriched from blood (not recorded which). This TCR was recovered from a man aged 30-40 years who had recovered from COVID-19. The CDR3 amino acid sequence is: CASSPEGNLNTGELFF. The DNA sequence is TGTGCCAGCAGCCCGGAGGGCAACTTGAACACCGGGGAGCTGTTTTTT.